The clone carrying this T cell receptor (beta chain) appeared a single time. The antigen is unknown. The sample is drawn from a study of T cell repertoires in cytomegalovirus infection. Study overall: CMV infection plus the matching HLA type was flagged by public TCR beta signatures.

Study results and caveats: It was HLA-C-restricted CMV-specific TCR beta clonotypes that dominated the response ex vivo. Cumulated frequencies of public TCR beta families served to identify carriers of CMV plus the relevant HLA.

CDR1 and CDR2 (germline): MNHEY, SVGAGI. The V segment lost 0 bases and the J segment 2 bases; nucleotides outside the gene matches: 1. The CDR3 sequence is 16 residues long. TCRdb used MiXCR to reprocess the reads, holding one entry per CDR3 protein. The sample has 480,000 or so distinct CDR3 sequences; 11% are singletons. The TCR sequence derives from a human donor in good health (CMV status not recorded). Some clones in this sample may be carry-over from other donors' samples. The gene calls are TRBV6-5 and TRBJ1-6; 7 positions match TRBD1. The specimen was PBMCs. The CDR3 is CASSYSGTAYNSPLHF. CDR3 bases: TGTGCCAGCAGTTACTCGGGGACAGCCTATAATTCACCCCTCCACTTT.